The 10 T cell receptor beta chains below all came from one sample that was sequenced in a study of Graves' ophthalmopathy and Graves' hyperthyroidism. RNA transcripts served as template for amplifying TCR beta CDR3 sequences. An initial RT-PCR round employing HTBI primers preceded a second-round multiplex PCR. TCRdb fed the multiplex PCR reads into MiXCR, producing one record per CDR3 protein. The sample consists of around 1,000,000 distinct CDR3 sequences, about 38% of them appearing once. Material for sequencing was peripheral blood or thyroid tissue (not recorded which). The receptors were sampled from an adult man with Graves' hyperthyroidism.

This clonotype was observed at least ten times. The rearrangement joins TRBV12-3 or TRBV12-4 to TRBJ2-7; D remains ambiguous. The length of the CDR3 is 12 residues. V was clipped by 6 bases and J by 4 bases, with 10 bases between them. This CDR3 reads CASSPAVYEQYF. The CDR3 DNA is TGTGCCAGCAGCCCTGCCGTATACGAGCAGTACTTC.

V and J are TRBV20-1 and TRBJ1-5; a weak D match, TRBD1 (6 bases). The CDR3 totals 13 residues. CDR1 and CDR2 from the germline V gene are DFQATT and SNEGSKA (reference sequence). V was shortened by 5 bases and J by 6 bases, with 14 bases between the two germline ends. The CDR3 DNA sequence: TGCAGTGCTGATACAGGGCAAGGTCAGCCCCAGCATTTT. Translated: CSADTGQGQPQHF.

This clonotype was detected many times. CDR3 in amino acids: CASSLARGGSPLHF. As DNA, the CDR3 is TGTGCCAGCAGTTTAGCCAGGGGTGGCTCACCCCTCCACTTT. The chain employs TRBV12-3 or TRBV12-4 and TRBJ1-6; a weak D match, TRBD1 (6 bases). The CDR3 runs to 14 residues. The V end was cut by 0 bases, the J end by 10 bases, with 10 bases between.

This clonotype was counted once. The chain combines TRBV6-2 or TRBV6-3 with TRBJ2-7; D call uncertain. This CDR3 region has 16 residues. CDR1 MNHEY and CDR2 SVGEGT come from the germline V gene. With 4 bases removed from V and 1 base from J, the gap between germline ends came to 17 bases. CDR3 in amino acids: CASSSPPGLSSYEQYF. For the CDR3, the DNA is TGTGCCAGCAGTTCTCCACCGGGCCTATCTTCCTACGAGCAGTACTTC.

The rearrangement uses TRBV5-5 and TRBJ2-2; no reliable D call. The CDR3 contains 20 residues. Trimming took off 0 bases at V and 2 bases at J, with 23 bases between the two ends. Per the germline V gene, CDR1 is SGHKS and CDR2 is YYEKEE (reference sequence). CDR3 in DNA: TGTGCCAGCAGCTTGGTGGTACGCAAGACTTTTCACACTAACACCGGGGAGCTGTTTTTT. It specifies CASSLVVRKTFHTNTGELFF.

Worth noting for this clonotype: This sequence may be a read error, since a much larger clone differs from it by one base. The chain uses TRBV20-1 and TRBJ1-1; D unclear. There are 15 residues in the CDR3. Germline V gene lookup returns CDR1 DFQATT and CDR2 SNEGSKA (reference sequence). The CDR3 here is CSARDPNWPVTEASF. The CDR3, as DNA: TGCAGTGCTAGAGATCCTAATTGGCCGGTCACTGAAGCTTCCTTT.

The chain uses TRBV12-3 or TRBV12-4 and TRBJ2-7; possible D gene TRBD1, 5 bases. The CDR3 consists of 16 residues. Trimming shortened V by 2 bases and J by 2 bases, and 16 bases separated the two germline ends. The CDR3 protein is CASSLRAQRRAYEQYF. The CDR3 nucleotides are TGTGCCAGCAGTTTAAGGGCCCAGCGCAGGGCCTACGAGCAGTACTTC.

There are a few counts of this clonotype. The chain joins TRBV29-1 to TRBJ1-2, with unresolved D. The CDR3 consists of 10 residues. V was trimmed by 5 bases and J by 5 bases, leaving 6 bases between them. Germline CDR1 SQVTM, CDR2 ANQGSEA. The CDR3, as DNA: TGCAGCGTTTTCCAATATGGCTACACCTTC. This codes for CSVFQYGYTF.

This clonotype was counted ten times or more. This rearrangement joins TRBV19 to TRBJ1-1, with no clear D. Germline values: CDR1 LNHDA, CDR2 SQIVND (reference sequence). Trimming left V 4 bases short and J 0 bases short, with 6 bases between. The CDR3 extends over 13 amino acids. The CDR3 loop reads CASSTQVNTEAFF. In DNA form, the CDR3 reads TGTGCCAGTAGTACCCAGGTGAACACTGAAGCTTTCTTT.

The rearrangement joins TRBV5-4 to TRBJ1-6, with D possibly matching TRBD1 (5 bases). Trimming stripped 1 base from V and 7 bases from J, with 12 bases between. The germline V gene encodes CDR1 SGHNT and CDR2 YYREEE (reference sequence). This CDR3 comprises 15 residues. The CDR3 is CASSLPGRVNSPLHF. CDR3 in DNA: TGTGCCAGCAGCTTGCCGGGACGGGTGAATTCACCCCTCCACTTT.